These 20 T cell receptor beta chains were all obtained from the same sample, sequenced in a study of control samples from healthy donors and cancer patients. Assay: immunoSEQ multiplex PCR; the TCRdb copy retains only in-frame clones and omits some. The sample lists 110,000 to 150,000 clones; approximately 94% were seen once. Specimen: blood. Every receptor here comes from a middle-aged man in good health.

In DNA, the CDR3 is TGTGCCAGCAGCCAAGATTTGGACAGGGCTAATGGCTACACCTTC. Its translation: CASSQDLDRANGYTF. This sequence joins TRBV4-2 and TRBJ1-2; 8 nucleotides match TRBD1. CDR3 length: 15 residues. CDR1 LGHNA and CDR2 YNFKEQ come from the germline V gene. Losses at the gene ends were 0 bases for V and 6 bases for J; bases not matched to a gene: 6.

J is TRBJ2-2 and V is TRBV5-6, with TRBD1 as a possible D gene (7 bases). The CDR3 is 13 residues long. V lost 5 bases and J 7 bases, leaving 12 bases between the germline ends. Germline V lookup: CDR1 SGHDT, CDR2 YYEEEE. The CDR3 DNA follows: TGTGCCAGCAGATTCCAGGGGGGCGGGGAGCTGTTTTTT. Translation gives CASRFQGGGELFF.

The chain has TRBV30 and TRBJ1-6; the match to TRBD1 covers 8 bases. The trim removed 1 base at V and 9 bases at J, leaving 5 bases unmatched. This CDR3 is built from 14 residues. The germline V gene has CDR1 GTSNPN and CDR2 SVGIG (reference sequence). CDR3 nucleotides: TGTGCCTGGAGTGGGGCAGGGGGCGGTTCACCCCTCCACTTT. This translates into CAWSGAGGGSPLHF.

CDR3 sequence reads: CASSQEGNRNQPQHF. CDR3 nucleotide sequence: TGTGCCAGCAGCCAAGAAGGGAACCGCAATCAGCCCCAGCATTTT. The chain combines TRBV4-2 with TRBJ1-5; D unresolved. Trimming left V 0 bases short and J 2 bases short, with 8 bases between. The CDR3 covers 15 residues. The germline V gene encodes CDR1 LGHNA and CDR2 YNFKEQ.

V gene TRBV5-6 combines with J gene TRBJ1-3; D possibly corresponds to TRBD1 (5 bases). The germline V and J ends were trimmed by 0 bases and 4 bases, with 11 bases remaining between them. The CDR3 runs 15 residues. Germline V gene data show CDR1 as SGHDT and CDR2 as YYEEEE. The CDR3 sequence: CASSLVGAAGNTIYF. CDR3 nucleotides: TGTGCCAGCAGCTTGGTTGGGGCTGCAGGAAACACCATATATTTT.

The CDR3 DNA reads as TGTGCCAGCGCCGGAGGGGCCAGGGGGTCCAGTGAGCAGTTCTTC. Protein sequence: CASAGGARGSSEQFF. The chain combines TRBV2 with TRBJ2-1; D is possibly TRBD1 (7 bases). Trimming cost V 8 bases and J 9 bases, with 23 bases left between them. This CDR3 region has 15 residues. Germline V gene sequence: CDR1 SNHLY, CDR2 FYNNEI.

This chain connects TRBV5-4 to TRBJ1-1, with a possible D match to TRBD1 (6 bases). Germline lookup yields CDR1 SGHNT and CDR2 YYREEE (reference sequence). This CDR3 is 15 amino acids long. V was cut by 0 bases and J by 4 bases, with 13 bases left in between. The CDR3 DNA reads as TGTGCCAGCAGCTTGGTTAGGGGGGAGGGCACTGAAGCTTTCTTT. Translation gives CASSLVRGEGTEAFF.

The rearrangement uses TRBV27 and TRBJ2-3; tentatively, D is TRBD2 (7 bases). V lost 1 base and J 2 bases, leaving 13 bases between the germline ends. From germline, CDR1 is MNHEY and CDR2 SMNVEV (reference sequence). The CDR3 spans 16 residues. The CDR3 spells CASSLYAGAITDTQYF. Here the CDR3 DNA reads TGTGCCAGCAGTTTATATGCGGGGGCCATCACAGATACGCAGTATTTT.

This sequence joins TRBV15 and TRBJ1-1; D is unclear. Germline V gene lookup returns CDR1 LNHNV and CDR2 YYDKDF (reference sequence). V lost 7 bases and J 1 base, leaving 10 bases between the germline ends. The CDR3 is 13 amino acids. The CDR3 protein is CATKWHTNTEAFF. In DNA form, the CDR3 reads TGTGCCACCAAGTGGCATACGAACACTGAAGCTTTCTTT.

The chain carries TRBV11-2 and TRBJ2-3; tentatively, D is TRBD2 (6 bases). The CDR3 totals 14 residues. Trimming stripped 4 bases from V and 5 bases from J, with 13 bases between. Germline-derived CDR1 and CDR2 are SGHAT and FQNNGV. In nucleotides, the CDR3 is TGTGCCAGCAGCTCCTGGGGGGTGGAAGATACGCAGTATTTT. Protein sequence: CASSSWGVEDTQYF.

Remarks on this clone: An end of the junction does not agree with germline; a read error may underlie this. V and J are TRBV7-7 and TRBJ2-1, with D possibly TRBD2 on 5 matching bases. The CDR3 is 16 amino acids. CDR1 and CDR2 from the germline V gene are SSHAT and FNYEAQ (reference sequence). The CDR3 is CASSLSGFGAYNEQFF. The CDR3 nucleotides read TGTGCTAGCAGCTTATCCGGCTTCGGGGCCTACAATGAGCAGTTCTTC.

The gene calls are TRBV10-2 and TRBJ1-2, with 8 positions matching TRBD1. After removal of 7 bases from V and 4 bases from J, the junction contained 8 bases not matched to a gene. This CDR3 is 14 amino acids long. Looked up from germline, CDR1 is WSHSY and CDR2 is SAAADI. The DNA for the CDR3 is TGCGCCAGCACTGACAGGGGAGGTGTCTATGGCTACACCTTC. Translating it yields CASTDRGGVYGYTF.

The CDR3 sequence is CASSVSQLNSPLHF. As DNA, the CDR3 is TGTGCCAGCAGCGTAAGTCAGCTTAATTCACCCCTCCACTTT. This chain joins TRBV9 and TRBJ1-6, with D hard to call. Trimming stripped 1 base from V and 6 bases from J, with 8 bases between. The CDR3 runs 14 residues. The germline gives CDR1 SGDLS, CDR2 YYNGEE.

The chain joins TRBV10-3 to TRBJ1-1; D unresolved. V lost 0 bases and J 1 base, leaving 6 bases between the germline ends. There are 14 residues in the CDR3. Germline values: CDR1 ENHRY, CDR2 SYGVKD. The CDR3 bases are TGTGCCATCAGTGAGTCCCGGGCGAACACTGAAGCTTTCTTT. Translated, it gives CAISESRANTEAFF.

The CDR3 here is CASSEQAGGPDTQYF. The CDR3 coding sequence is TGTGCCAGCAGTGAACAAGCGGGAGGGCCAGATACGCAGTATTTT. The genes are TRBV6-1 and TRBJ2-3; 10 bases line up with TRBD2. The V segment lost 2 bases and the J segment 4 bases; nucleotides outside the gene matches: 3. Germline-derived CDR1 and CDR2 are MNHNS and SASEGT. There are 15 residues in the CDR3.

The gene calls are TRBV4-1 and TRBJ2-7; no firm D call. Trimming stripped 0 bases from V and 1 base from J, with 10 bases between. The CDR3 spans 15 residues. Germline V gives CDR1 MGHRA, CDR2 YSYEKL. CDR3 sequence reads: CASSQDLEVSYEQYF. In DNA, the CDR3 is TGCGCCAGCAGCCAAGATTTAGAGGTTTCCTACGAGCAGTACTTC.

The gene calls are TRBV19 and TRBJ1-5; the D gene is possibly TRBD1 (5 bases). V shed 7 bases and J shed 2 bases, with 15 bases lying between them. Germline lookup yields CDR1 LNHDA and CDR2 SQIVND (reference sequence). The CDR3 sequence is 15 residues long. This CDR3 is CASKGEQVGNQPQHF. The CDR3 DNA follows: TGTGCCAGTAAGGGAGAACAGGTTGGCAATCAGCCCCAGCATTTT.

CDR3 amino acids: CASSERTGFEKLFF. In nucleotides, the CDR3 is TGTGCCAGCAGTGAAAGGACAGGCTTTGAAAAACTGTTTTTT. The chain has TRBV25-1 and TRBJ1-4; 7 bases match TRBD1. Per germline, CDR1 MGHDK and CDR2 SYGVNS. This CDR3 region has 14 residues. After removal of 2 bases from V and 7 bases from J, the junction contained 4 bases not matched to a gene.

This chain links TRBV3-1 (or the pseudogene TRBV3-2) with TRBJ1-1, with D uncertain. The germline gives CDR1 LGHDT, CDR2 YNNKEL (reference sequence). The CDR3 is 13 residues long. V gave up 4 bases and J gave up 2 bases, with 8 bases separating them. CDR3 protein: CASSLTVNTEAFF. The CDR3 DNA sequence: TGTGCCAGCAGCCTGACGGTAAACACTGAAGCTTTCTTT.

The chain links TRBV5-1 to TRBJ2-5; TRBD1 aligns across 9 bases. Germline CDR1 is SGHRS and CDR2 is YFSETQ. The trim removed 4 bases at V and 3 bases at J, leaving 4 bases unmatched. CDR3 length: 14 amino acids. CDR3 sequence: CASSQDRGKETQYF. CDR3 coding DNA: TGCGCCAGCAGCCAGGACAGGGGAAAAGAGACCCAGTACTTC.